A single T cell receptor (beta chain) is shown here with its context. Antigen unknown. The whole isolated RNA underwent reverse transcription, so sequencing captured expressed TCRB transcripts. Profiling relied on immunoSEQ multiplex PCR, and the TCRdb table lists in-frame clones only, not all of them. Of some 360,000 clones in the sample, about 20% were seen once. The length of the CDR3 is 15 residues. Trimming took 2 bases from V and 4 from J; bases not matched to a gene: 8. Germline CDR1 reads SGHNT; CDR2 reads YYREEE (reference sequence). This sample was taken from a study of beta chain features in type 1 diabetes. Whole-study context: The number of sorted cells examined across all samples was under 140,000,000. Study results and limitations: The study found moderately but significantly shorter TCRB CDR3s in all four CD4+ subsets of Type 1 diabetes patients.

V is TRBV5-4 and J is TRBJ1-1, with 7 bases that match TRBD1. Sequenced sample: naive CD4+ T cells from blood. The receptor was derived from a young woman in good health. The CDR3 bases are TGTGCCAGCAGCTTTACAGGGGACCGGGGCACTGAAGCTTTCTTT. This sequence encodes CASSFTGDRGTEAFF. Drawing the rest from reference TRBV5-4 and TRBJ1-1, the complete variable domain is ETGVTQSPTHLIKTRGQQVTLRCSSQSGHNTVSWYQQALGQGPQFIFQYYREEENGRGNFPPRFSGLQFPNYSSELNVNALELDDSALYLCASSFTGDRGTEAFFGQGTRLTVV.